This entry lists 24 T cell receptor beta chains sequenced from one sample in a study of long-term antiretroviral therapy in people with HIV. They ran version v3.0 of the immunoSEQ assay at survey level. Profiling relied on immunoSEQ multiplex PCR, and the TCRdb table lists in-frame clones only, not all of them. Of 20,000 to 30,000 clones listed, roughly 84% are singletons. Sequencing used unsorted PBMCs, obtained 4.7 to 5 years after starting antiretroviral therapy. The receptors derive from a man aged 35-49 years with HIV.

The V call is TRBV6-1, the J call TRBJ2-5, with TRBD2 matching over 8 bases. V gave up 6 bases and J gave up 5 bases; unmatched junction bases: 11. CDR1 is MNHNS, CDR2 SASEGT, per germline. The CDR3 runs to 15 residues. The CDR3 sequence: CASRPAGGVGETQYF. In nucleotides, the CDR3 is TGTGCCAGCAGGCCAGCCGGGGGGGTAGGGGAGACCCAGTACTTC.

The CDR3 region is CASSLGGSGMAEQYF. The CDR3 region has the DNA TGCGCCAGCAGCTTGGGAGGTAGCGGGATGGCCGAGCAGTACTTC. V is TRBV5-1 and J is TRBJ2-7; the match to TRBD2 covers 8 bases. The ends lost 0 bases at V and 6 bases at J; junction bases unmatched: 8. CDR1 SGHRS and CDR2 YFSETQ come from the germline V gene. The CDR3 covers 15 residues.

The V and J genes are TRBV30 and TRBJ2-1; 8 bases are a match to TRBD1. This CDR3 has 14 amino acids. Germline values: CDR1 GTSNPN, CDR2 SVGIG (reference sequence). Unmatched junction bases numbered 6, after V lost 2 bases and J lost 6 bases. CDR3 amino acids: CAWSFGQGGNEQFF. The CDR3 DNA follows: TGTGCCTGGAGTTTCGGACAGGGCGGCAATGAGCAGTTCTTC.

The chain combines TRBV7-6 with TRBJ2-7; weak D call: TRBD1 (6 bases). CDR1 is SGHVS and CDR2 is FNYEAQ in the germline V gene. The germline V and J ends were trimmed by 4 bases and 2 bases, with 9 bases remaining between them. CDR3 size: 13 residues. The CDR3 DNA reads TGTGCCAGCAGCTCGGACAGCACCTACGAGCAGTACTTC. It codes for CASSSDSTYEQYF.

V usage is TRBV5-1 and J usage is TRBJ2-1; D is tentatively TRBD1 or TRBD2 (6 bases each). Germline V CDR1 and CDR2: SGHRS, YFSETQ. The CDR3 is 13 residues long. V was clipped by 1 base and J by 8 bases, with 10 bases between them. The CDR3 DNA reads TGCGCCAGCAGCTTGCTGGAGGGGGATGAGCAGTTCTTC. Its protein is CASSLLEGDEQFF.

This clone was seen a few times. DNA of the CDR3: TGTGCCAGCAGTCCCCGAAATGAGGTCAATGGCTACACCTTC. Its protein product is CASSPRNEVNGYTF. J is TRBJ1-2 and V is TRBV6-6; D is uncertain. V was clipped by 5 bases and J by 6 bases, with 16 bases between them. Germline CDR1 is MNHNY and CDR2 is SVGAGI (reference sequence). The CDR3 runs to 14 residues.

The chain links TRBV27 to TRBJ1-5, with D uncertain. Per the germline V gene, CDR1 is MNHEY and CDR2 is SMNVEV (reference sequence). Trimming left V 5 bases short and J 0 bases short, with 11 bases between. The CDR3 length is 15 residues. The CDR3 protein is CASSIYRYSNQPQHF. In DNA, the CDR3 is TGTGCCAGCAGTATTTACCGCTATAGCAATCAGCCCCAGCATTTT.

The chain carries TRBV11-2 and TRBJ2-7; possible D gene TRBD2, 5 bases. V was pared by 3 bases and J by 5 bases, with 11 bases between. The CDR3 is 13 residues long. CDR1 is SGHAT and CDR2 is FQNNGV in the germline V gene. CDR3 sequence: CASSFLRGNEQYF. The CDR3 DNA sequence: TGTGCCAGCAGCTTTTTACGGGGAAACGAGCAGTACTTC.

Here the CDR3 DNA reads TGTGCCAGCAGCTACGATGGGACAGCTGAAGCTTTCTTT. As protein: CASSYDGTAEAFF. The chain recombines TRBV7-9 with TRBJ1-1, with 7 bases matching TRBD1. This CDR3 has 13 residues. The V and J ends lost 4 bases and 6 bases, in that order; junction bases with no gene match: 5. CDR1 and CDR2 from the germline V gene are SEHNR and FQNEAQ (reference sequence).

The chain uses TRBV27 and TRBJ1-5; 7 bases are a match to TRBD1. This CDR3 is 14 amino acids long. Germline assignment: CDR1 MNHEY and CDR2 SMNVEV (reference sequence). Losses at the gene ends were 6 bases for V and 3 bases for J; bases not matched to a gene: 5. CDR3 loop: CASSEGQPNQPQHF. The CDR3, as DNA: TGTGCCAGCAGCGAGGGACAGCCCAATCAGCCCCAGCATTTT.

The chain has TRBV23-1 and TRBJ2-1, with 10 bases that match TRBD1. TRBV23-1 is marked as an open reading frame, function uncertain. The CDR3 is made up of 15 amino acids. Trimming at V came to 8 bases and at J to 8 bases, leaving 12 bases not matched to a gene. CDR3: CASATRDRGIDEQFF. The CDR3 DNA reads as TGCGCCAGCGCTACACGGGACAGGGGTATCGATGAGCAGTTCTTC.

This clone was recorded only once. V and J are TRBV15 and TRBJ1-4; D gene uncertain. The length of the CDR3 is 14 residues. The V end lost 8 bases, the J end lost 7 bases, and 17 bases lay between the germline ends. From germline, CDR1 is LNHNV and CDR2 YYDKDF (reference sequence). The CDR3, as DNA: TGTGCCACCGAGGAGGCCGGGGAGGGTGAAAAACTGTTTTTT. The encoded protein is CATEEAGEGEKLFF.

CDR3 in DNA: TGTGCCTGGGGGGGCAACGGCGGCTACACCTTC. Its translation: CAWGGNGGYTF. The chain links TRBV30 to TRBJ1-2, with D possibly matching TRBD1 (6 bases). This CDR3 contains 11 residues. Per the germline V gene, CDR1 is GTSNPN and CDR2 is SVGIG (reference sequence). V lost 5 bases and J lost 8, with 12 bases in between.

The chain uses TRBV11-2 and TRBJ2-5, with 16 positions matching TRBD2. The CDR3 spans 18 residues. The V and J ends lost 0 bases and 5 bases, in that order; junction bases with no gene match: 6. Germline CDR1 reads SGHAT; CDR2 reads FQNNGV. The chain's CDR3 is CASSLEGTSGGAGETQYF. The CDR3 DNA follows: TGTGCCAGCAGCTTAGAGGGGACTAGCGGGGGGGCCGGGGAGACCCAGTACTTC.

The chain joins TRBV5-5 to TRBJ1-1; D is possibly TRBD1 (5 bases). This CDR3 has 16 residues. V was clipped by 2 bases and J by 1 base, with 15 bases between them. CDR1 and CDR2 from the germline V gene are SGHKS and YYEKEE (reference sequence). CDR3 sequence: CASSFKGFDPNTEAFF. Here the CDR3 DNA reads TGTGCCAGCAGCTTTAAGGGGTTCGATCCGAACACTGAAGCTTTCTTT.

The rearrangement joins TRBV6-5 to TRBJ2-2; D unclear. V lost 6 bases and J 6 bases, leaving 8 bases between the germline ends. Germline CDR1 and CDR2: MNHEY and SVGAGI. CDR3 length: 12 residues. CDR3 amino acids: CASSPSPGELFF. The CDR3 bases are TGTGCCAGCAGCCCCAGTCCCGGGGAGCTGTTTTTT.

This chain joins TRBV6-1 and TRBJ2-4; TRBD1 or TRBD2 may be the D gene (5 bases each). This CDR3 has 15 amino acids. Trimming took off 6 bases at V and 0 bases at J, with 12 bases between the two ends. Germline V gives CDR1 MNHNS, CDR2 SASEGT. The CDR3 nucleotides are TGTGCCAGCAGCGGGGCGGGTTTAGCCAAAAACATTCAGTACTTC. The encoded protein is CASSGAGLAKNIQYF.

The V and J genes are TRBV9 and TRBJ2-7, with 7 positions matching TRBD2. The V gene's germline CDR1 is SGDLS and CDR2 YYNGEE. After removal of 4 bases from V and 5 bases from J, the junction contained 9 bases not matched to a gene. The CDR3 extends over 14 amino acids. The CDR3 region has the DNA TGTGCCAGCAGCACCAGCCGTCGGGGGGACGAGCAGTACTTC. It codes for CASSTSRRGDEQYF.

The rearrangement uses TRBV7-8 and TRBJ1-1; no reliable D call. The CDR3 covers 14 residues. Trimming stripped 5 bases from V and 3 bases from J, with 13 bases between. Per germline, CDR1 SGHVS and CDR2 FQNEAQ. The CDR3 region is CASSLTFGDTEAFF. CDR3 bases: TGTGCCAGCAGCCTCACCTTTGGGGACACTGAAGCTTTCTTT.

This chain links TRBV19 with TRBJ2-1; tentatively, D is TRBD2 (5 bases). The CDR3 totals 13 residues. Germline V gene data show CDR1 as LNHDA and CDR2 as SQIVND (reference sequence). V was pared by 5 bases and J by 6 bases, with 11 bases between. CDR3 coding DNA: TGTGCCAGTAGTGTACTAGATCTCAATGAGCAGTTCTTC. Translated: CASSVLDLNEQFF.

The chain is built from TRBV4-1 and TRBJ2-7; the D gene is possibly TRBD1 (6 bases). The CDR3 covers 16 residues. CDR1 and CDR2 (germline): MGHRA, YSYEKL. V was cut by 1 base and J by 5 bases, with 18 bases left in between. The CDR3 nucleotides are TGCGCCAGCAGCCAAGGGGGGTTAGGACAGACAGACGAGCAGTACTTC. Protein: CASSQGGLGQTDEQYF.

The V gene is TRBV7-9, the J gene TRBJ2-5, with D possibly matching TRBD2 (6 bases). This CDR3 contains 14 residues. V was trimmed by 5 bases and J by 2 bases, leaving 12 bases between them. Germline CDR1 reads SEHNR; CDR2 reads FQNEAQ (reference sequence). The CDR3 DNA reads as TGTGCCAGCAGCCGGCGTGGGGGGCAAGAGACCCAGTACTTC. Residues: CASSRRGGQETQYF.

The chain is built from TRBV6-5 and TRBJ1-1; D unresolved. The V gene lost 7 bases and the J gene lost 2 bases, with 5 bases spanning the gap. Germline V gene lookup returns CDR1 MNHEY and CDR2 SVGAGI. This CDR3 is built from 11 residues. The chain's CDR3 is CASKVNTEAFF. The DNA for the CDR3 is TGTGCCAGCAAAGTTAACACTGAAGCTTTCTTT.

J is TRBJ1-2 and V is TRBV6-1; TRBD1 matches at 9 bases. The V gene's germline CDR1 is MNHNS and CDR2 SASEGT. The CDR3 is 16 residues long. V lost 2 bases and J lost 4; bases outside the gene matches: 8. The CDR3 DNA reads TGTGCCAGCAGTGAAATAGGACAGGGGATGGTCTATGGCTACACCTTC. Its translation is CASSEIGQGMVYGYTF.